This T cell receptor beta chain came from a study of blood T cell repertoires in COVID-19. Turning to the study itself: The United States, Italy and Spain supplied acute and convalescent COVID-19 samples. In each case, the material was cDNA or gDNA derived from T cells, B-cell-depleted T cells, or PBMCs.

This CDR3 has 14 residues. V was shortened by 3 bases and J by 9 bases, with 15 bases between the two germline ends. Germline V CDR1 and CDR2: LNHDA, SQIVND (reference sequence). Produced via immunoSEQ multiplex PCR; TCRdb's table is partial and in-frame only. The table includes roughly 230,000 clones, more than 75% detected once. Within 2 weeks before study entry, exposed participants met a COVID-19 case. This receptor was obtained from a woman aged 50 to 60 who had been exposed to COVID-19. The V call is TRBV19, the J call TRBJ1-5; D possibly corresponds to TRBD1 (6 bases). The material sequenced was PBMCs or T cells enriched from blood (not recorded which). The CDR3 here is CASSMRGPGGPQHF. The CDR3 DNA sequence: TGTGCCAGTAGTATGCGGGGGCCAGGAGGGCCCCAGCATTTT.